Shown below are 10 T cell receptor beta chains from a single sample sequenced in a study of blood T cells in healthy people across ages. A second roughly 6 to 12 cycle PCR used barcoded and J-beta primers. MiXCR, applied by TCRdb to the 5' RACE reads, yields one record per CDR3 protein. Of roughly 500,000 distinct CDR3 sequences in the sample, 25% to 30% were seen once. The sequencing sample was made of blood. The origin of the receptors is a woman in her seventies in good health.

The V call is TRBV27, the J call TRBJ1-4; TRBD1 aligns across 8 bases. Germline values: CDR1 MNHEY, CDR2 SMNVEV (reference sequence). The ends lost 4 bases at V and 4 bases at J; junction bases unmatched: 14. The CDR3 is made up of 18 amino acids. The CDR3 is CASSSSSRGRVGNEKLFF. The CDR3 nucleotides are TGTGCCAGCAGTTCAAGCTCCAGGGGGCGCGTAGGTAATGAAAAACTGTTTTTT.

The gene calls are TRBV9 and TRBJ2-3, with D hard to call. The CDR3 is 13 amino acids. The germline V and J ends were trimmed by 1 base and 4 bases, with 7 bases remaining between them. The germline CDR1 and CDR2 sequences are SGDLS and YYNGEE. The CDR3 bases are TGTGCCAGCAGCGTATCAGTAGCAGATACGCAGTATTTT. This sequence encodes CASSVSVADTQYF.

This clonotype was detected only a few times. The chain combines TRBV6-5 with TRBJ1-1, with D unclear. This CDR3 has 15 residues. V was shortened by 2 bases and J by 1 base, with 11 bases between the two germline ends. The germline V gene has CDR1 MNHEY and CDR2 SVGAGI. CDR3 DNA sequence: TGTGCCAGCAGTTACGACTCAGATTCGAACACTGAAGCTTTCTTT. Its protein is CASSYDSDSNTEAFF.

The DNA for the CDR3 is TGTGCCAGTAGTCTATTTCCCCCTACTAGCGGGGGGTTCACAGATACGCAGTATTTT. Protein sequence: CASSLFPPTSGGFTDTQYF. V is TRBV2 and J is TRBJ2-3, with 12 nucleotides matching TRBD2. Trimming cost V 9 bases and J 2 bases; bases outside gene matches: 18. This CDR3 is 19 amino acids long. Germline V gives CDR1 SNHLY, CDR2 FYNNEI.

CDR3 sequence (DNA): TGCGCCAGCAGCCAAGATTCGCCTTCCAATCAGCCCCAGCATTTT. Translation gives CASSQDSPSNQPQHF. This sequence joins TRBV4-1 and TRBJ1-5; no reliable D call. Per germline, CDR1 MGHRA and CDR2 YSYEKL. V dropped 0 bases and J dropped 3 bases, with 9 bases sitting between them. CDR3 length: 15 amino acids.

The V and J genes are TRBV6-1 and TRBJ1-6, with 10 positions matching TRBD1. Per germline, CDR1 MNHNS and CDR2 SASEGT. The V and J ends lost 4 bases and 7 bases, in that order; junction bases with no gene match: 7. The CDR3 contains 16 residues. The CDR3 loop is CASSGGTGAGNSPLHF. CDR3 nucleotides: TGTGCCAGCAGTGGGGGGACAGGGGCCGGCAATTCACCCCTCCACTTT.

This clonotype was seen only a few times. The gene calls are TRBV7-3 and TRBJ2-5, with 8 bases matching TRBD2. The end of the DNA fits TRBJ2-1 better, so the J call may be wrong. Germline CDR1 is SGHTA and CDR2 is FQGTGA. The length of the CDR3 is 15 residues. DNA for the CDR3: TGTGCCAGCAGCTTAACTAGCGGGGACTACAATGAGCAGTTCTTC. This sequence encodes CASSLTSGDYNEQFF.

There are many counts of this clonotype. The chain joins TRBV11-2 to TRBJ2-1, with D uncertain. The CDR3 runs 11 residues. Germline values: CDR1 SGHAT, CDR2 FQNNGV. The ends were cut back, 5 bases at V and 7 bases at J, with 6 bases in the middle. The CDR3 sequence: CASSNRNEQFF. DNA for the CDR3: TGTGCCAGCAGCAACAGAAATGAGCAGTTCTTC.

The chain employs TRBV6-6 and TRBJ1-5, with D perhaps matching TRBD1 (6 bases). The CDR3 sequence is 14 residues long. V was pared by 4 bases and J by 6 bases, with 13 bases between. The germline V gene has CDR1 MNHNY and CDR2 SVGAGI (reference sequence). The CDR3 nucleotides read TGTGCCAGCAGTTCCCATAGAGGGGGTCAGCCCCAGCATTTT. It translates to CASSSHRGGQPQHF.

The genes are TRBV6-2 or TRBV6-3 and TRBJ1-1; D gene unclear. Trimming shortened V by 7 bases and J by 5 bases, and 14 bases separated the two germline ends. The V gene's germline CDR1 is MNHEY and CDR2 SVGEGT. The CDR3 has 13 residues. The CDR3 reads CASNRPEDTEAFF. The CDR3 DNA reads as TGTGCCAGCAACCGCCCTGAGGATACTGAAGCTTTCTTT.